This T cell receptor beta chain was found in a study of blood T cell repertoires in COVID-19. The table came from immunoSEQ multiplex PCR; TCRdb's copy has only in-frame clones and leaves some out. Of fewer than 350,000 clones listed, roughly nine tenths are singletons. The germline V gene encodes CDR1 SNHLY and CDR2 FYNNEI. Trimming took 8 bases from V and 8 from J, leaving 28 bases between them. The CDR3 runs to 17 residues. The rearrangement uses TRBV2 and TRBJ2-1; perhaps TRBD1 as D (7 bases). What was sequenced was peripheral blood. The source of this sequence is a woman aged 25 to 39 with COVID-19, enrolled during active disease. The CDR3: CASRDRRWGERIHEQFF. CDR3 nucleotides: TGTGCCAGCCGGGACAGACGATGGGGGGAAAGAATCCATGAGCAGTTCTTC. The full variable domain, its missing parts supplied by reference TRBV2 and TRBJ2-1, is EPEVTQTPSHQVTQMGQEVILRCVPISNHLYFYWYRQILGQKVEFLVSFYNNEISEKSEIFDDQFSVERPDGSNFTLKIRSTKLEDSAMYFCASRDRRWGERIHEQFFGPGTRLTVL.